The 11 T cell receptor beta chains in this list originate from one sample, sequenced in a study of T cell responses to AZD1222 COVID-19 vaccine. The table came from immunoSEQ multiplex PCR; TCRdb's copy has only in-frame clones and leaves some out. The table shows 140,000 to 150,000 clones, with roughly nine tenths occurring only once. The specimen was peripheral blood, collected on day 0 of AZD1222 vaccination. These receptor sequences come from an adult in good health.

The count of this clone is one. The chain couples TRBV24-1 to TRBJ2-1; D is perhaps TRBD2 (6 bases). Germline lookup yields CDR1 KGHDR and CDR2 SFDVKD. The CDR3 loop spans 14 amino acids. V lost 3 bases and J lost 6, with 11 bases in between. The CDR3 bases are TGTGCCACCAGTGATCTGACTAGTACCAATGAGCAGTTCTTC. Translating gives CATSDLTSTNEQFF.

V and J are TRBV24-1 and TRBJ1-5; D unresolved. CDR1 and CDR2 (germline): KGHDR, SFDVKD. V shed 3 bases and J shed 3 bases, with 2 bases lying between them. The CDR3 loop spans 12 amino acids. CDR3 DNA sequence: TGTGCCACCAGTGATCCCAATCAGCCCCAGCATTTT. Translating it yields CATSDPNQPQHF.

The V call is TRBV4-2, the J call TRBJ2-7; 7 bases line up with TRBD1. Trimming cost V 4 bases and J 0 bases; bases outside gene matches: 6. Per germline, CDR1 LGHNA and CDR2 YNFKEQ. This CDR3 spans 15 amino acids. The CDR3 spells CASSRPGQSSYEQYF. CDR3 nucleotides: TGTGCCAGCAGCCGTCCGGGACAGAGCTCCTACGAGCAGTACTTC.

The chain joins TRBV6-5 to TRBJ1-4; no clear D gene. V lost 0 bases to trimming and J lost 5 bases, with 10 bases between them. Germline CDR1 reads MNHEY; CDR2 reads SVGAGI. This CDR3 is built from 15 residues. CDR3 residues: CASSYSGLGNEKLFF. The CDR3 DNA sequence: TGTGCCAGCAGTTACTCGGGGTTGGGGAATGAAAAACTGTTTTTT.

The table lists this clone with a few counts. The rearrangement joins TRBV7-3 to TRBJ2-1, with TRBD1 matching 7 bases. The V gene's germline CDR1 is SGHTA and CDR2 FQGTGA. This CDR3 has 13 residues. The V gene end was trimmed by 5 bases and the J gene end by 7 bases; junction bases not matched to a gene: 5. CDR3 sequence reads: CASSGGRGNEQFF. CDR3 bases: TGTGCCAGCAGCGGGGGCAGGGGGAATGAGCAGTTCTTC.

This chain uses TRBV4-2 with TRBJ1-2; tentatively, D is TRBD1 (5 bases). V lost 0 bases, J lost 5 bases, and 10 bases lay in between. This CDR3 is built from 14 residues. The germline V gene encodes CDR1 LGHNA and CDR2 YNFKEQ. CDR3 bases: TGTGCCAGCAGCCAAGAGGGGGTCCAATATGGCTACACCTTC. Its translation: CASSQEGVQYGYTF.

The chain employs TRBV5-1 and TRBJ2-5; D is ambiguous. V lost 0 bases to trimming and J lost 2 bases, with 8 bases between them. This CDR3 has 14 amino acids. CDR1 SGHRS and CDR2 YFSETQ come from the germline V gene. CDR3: CASSLEVKQETQYF. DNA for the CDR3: TGCGCCAGCAGCTTGGAGGTCAAACAAGAGACCCAGTACTTC.

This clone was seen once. CDR3 loop: CASSEEGQGGTDTQYF. The CDR3 DNA sequence: TGTGCCAGCAGCGAGGAGGGCCAAGGCGGGACAGATACGCAGTATTTT. This chain joins TRBV6-4 and TRBJ2-3; perhaps TRBD2 as D (6 bases). This CDR3 has 16 amino acids. The germline gives CDR1 MRHNA, CDR2 SNTAGT. V lost 6 bases and J 3 bases, leaving 19 bases between the germline ends.

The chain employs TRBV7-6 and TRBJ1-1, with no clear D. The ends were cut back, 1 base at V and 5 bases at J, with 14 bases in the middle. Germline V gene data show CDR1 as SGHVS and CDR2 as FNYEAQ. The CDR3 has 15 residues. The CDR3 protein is CASSLVVGMGTEAFF. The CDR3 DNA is TGTGCCAGCAGCTTAGTTGTGGGGATGGGAACTGAAGCTTTCTTT. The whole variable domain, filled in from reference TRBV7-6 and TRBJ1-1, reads GAGVSQSPRYKVTKRGQDVALRCDPISGHVSLYWYRQALGQGPEFLTYFNYEAQQDKSGLPNDRFSAERPEGSISTLTIQRTEQRDSAMYRCASSLVVGMGTEAFFGQGTRLTVV.

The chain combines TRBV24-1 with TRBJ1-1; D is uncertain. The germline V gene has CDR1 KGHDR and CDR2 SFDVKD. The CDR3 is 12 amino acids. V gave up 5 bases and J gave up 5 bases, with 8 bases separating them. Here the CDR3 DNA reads TGTGCCACCAGTGTCCGGTGGACTGAAGCTTTCTTT. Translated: CATSVRWTEAFF.

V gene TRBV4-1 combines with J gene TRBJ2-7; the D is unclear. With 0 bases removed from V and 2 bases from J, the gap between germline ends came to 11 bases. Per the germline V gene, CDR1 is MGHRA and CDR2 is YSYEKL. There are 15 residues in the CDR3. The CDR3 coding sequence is TGCGCCAGCAGCCAAGATGGCGGCCAAACCTACGAGCAGTACTTC. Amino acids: CASSQDGGQTYEQYF.